There are many counts of the clone carrying this T cell receptor (beta chain). Both TCR beta VDJ combination and CDR3 sequence profiling were carried out. Genomic DNA was the template for this profiling. TCRdb fed the reads into MiXCR, producing one record per CDR3 protein. The table includes some 160,000 distinct CDR3 sequences, 45% to 55% detected once. The CDR3 totals 17 residues. The V and J ends lost 0 bases and 2 bases, in that order; junction bases with no gene match: 6. The germline gives CDR1 MGHRA, CDR2 YSYEKL. This record comes from a study of CD8+CD57+ T cells in acquired aplastic anemia. Patients chosen for sequencing had CD8+CD57+ cells that had expanded, as shown by flow cytometry. Among the patients, all had severe acquired aplastic anemia. Blood came from patients not yet given any therapy.

This chain uses TRBV4-1 with TRBJ2-5, with TRBD2 matching over 10 bases. Material: sorted CD4+, CD8+, or CD8+CD57+ T cells (not recorded which) from PBMCs. The TCR comes from a human donor with aplastic anemia. CDR3 in amino acids: CASSQDPSGSQQETQYF. CDR3 DNA sequence: TGCGCCAGCAGCCAAGACCCTAGCGGGAGCCAACAAGAGACCCAGTACTTC.